Shown below are 32 T cell receptor beta chains from a single sample sequenced in a study of cytomegalovirus exposure and HLA in healthy donors. The PCR employed 60 Vbeta primers together with 13 Jbeta primers. TCRdb keeps only in-frame clones here, not all; method: immunoSEQ multiplex PCR. The profile shows approximately 160,000 clones, around 80% of them singletons. The sequenced sample consisted of PBMCs. These receptors were taken from a woman in her thirties or forties in good health and CMV-seropositive.

The chain has TRBV5-1 and TRBJ2-1; TRBD2 matches 9 bases. The germline gives CDR1 SGHRS, CDR2 YFSETQ. The V and J ends lost 4 bases and 8 bases, in that order; junction bases with no gene match: 10. The CDR3 runs 15 residues. CDR3 bases: TGCGCCAGCAGCGGACCGGAACTAGCGGGTGATGAGCAGTTCTTC. Encoded protein: CASSGPELAGDEQFF.

This clone was observed a single time. The CDR3 is CSVVYLNAGETQYF. CDR3 in DNA: TGCAGCGTTGTTTACCTCAATGCGGGGGAGACCCAGTACTTC. The V and J genes are TRBV29-1 and TRBJ2-5, with D tentatively TRBD2 (6 bases). The CDR3 has 14 amino acids. The V and J ends lost 4 bases and 5 bases respectively, with 17 bases between them. Per germline, CDR1 SQVTM and CDR2 ANQGSEA.

In its sample, this clone was seen a few times. The V gene is TRBV12-5, the J gene TRBJ1-2, with D possibly being TRBD1 (5 bases). The CDR3 loop spans 16 amino acids. The V end lost 1 base, the J end lost 3 bases, and 15 bases lay between the germline ends. The germline gives CDR1 LGHNT, CDR2 FRNRAP. CDR3 loop: CASGLGQPSTYYGYTF. The CDR3 DNA reads as TGTGCTAGTGGTTTGGGACAGCCGAGTACGTACTATGGCTACACCTTC.

The CDR3 spells CASSSGHFEAFF. Here the CDR3 DNA reads TGTGCCAGCAGTTCCGGACATTTTGAAGCTTTCTTT. The chain is built from TRBV25-1 and TRBJ1-1; possibly TRBD1 for D (5 bases). The CDR3 has 12 residues. Trimming cost V 5 bases and J 7 bases, with 11 bases left between them. The V gene's germline CDR1 is MGHDK and CDR2 SYGVNS.

The V call is TRBV30, the J call TRBJ1-2; 9 bases are a match to TRBD1. V lost 8 bases to trimming and J lost 7 bases; unmatched junction nucleotides: 8. Germline assignment: CDR1 GTSNPN and CDR2 SVGIG (reference sequence). CDR3 size: 12 residues. CDR3 bases: TGTGCCGGCTCCGGGACAGGGTTTGGCTACACCTTC. Its translation is CAGSGTGFGYTF. The full variable domain, completed using reference TRBV30 and TRBJ1-2, is SQTIHQWPATLVQPVGSPLSLECTVEGTSNPNLYWYRQAAGRGLQLLFYSVGIGQISSEVPQNLSASRPQDRQFILSSKKLLLSDSGFYLCAGSGTGFGYTFGSGTRLTVV.

CDR3 loop: CASNHPGQANYGYTF. CDR3 sequence (DNA): TGTGCCAGCAACCATCCGGGACAAGCTAACTATGGCTACACCTTC. The chain joins TRBV5-6 to TRBJ1-2; D possibly corresponds to TRBD1 (6 bases). This CDR3 is 15 amino acids long. V was cut by 6 bases and J by 0 bases, with 15 bases left in between. Per germline, CDR1 SGHDT and CDR2 YYEEEE.

CDR3 bases: TGCGCCAGCAGCCAGACAGGGGCACTGGTCACCGGGGAGCTGTTTTTT. Translation: CASSQTGALVTGELFF. The chain is built from TRBV5-1 and TRBJ2-2; 8 bases line up with TRBD1. The V gene's germline CDR1 is SGHRS and CDR2 YFSETQ. V lost 4 bases and J lost 4; bases outside the gene matches: 9. The CDR3 covers 16 residues.

This sequence joins TRBV4-3 and TRBJ1-6, with 9 bases lining up with TRBD1. Germline CDR1 is LGHNA and CDR2 is YSLEER. After removal of 1 base from V and 0 bases from J, the junction contained 7 bases not matched to a gene. The CDR3 is 19 amino acids. The CDR3 reads CASSQAEGTGSSYNSPLHF. Here the CDR3 DNA reads TGCGCCAGCAGCCAAGCGGAGGGGACAGGGAGCTCCTATAATTCACCCCTCCACTTT.

This clone was seen only a few times. The genes are TRBV7-2 and TRBJ1-2; D is perhaps TRBD1 (5 bases). The CDR3 extends over 14 amino acids. The germline V and J ends were trimmed by 4 bases and 2 bases, with 11 bases remaining between them. Looked up from germline, CDR1 is SGHTA and CDR2 is FQGNSA. The CDR3: CASSYDSLNYGYTF. CDR3 bases: TGTGCCAGCAGCTACGACAGTCTAAACTATGGCTACACCTTC.

The chain is built from TRBV7-3 and TRBJ2-1; D gene uncertain. CDR1 and CDR2 (germline): SGHTA, FQGTGA. V was clipped by 5 bases and J by 0 bases, with 5 bases between them. The CDR3 runs 13 residues. The CDR3 reads CASSISSYNEQFF. Written as DNA, the CDR3 is TGTGCCAGCAGCATTAGCTCCTACAATGAGCAGTTCTTC.

The gene calls are TRBV7-2 and TRBJ2-3; 8 nucleotides align to TRBD2. CDR1 and CDR2 (germline): SGHTA, FQGNSA. This CDR3 region has 15 residues. V was pared by 2 bases and J by 5 bases, with 6 bases of the junction left unmatched. In DNA, the CDR3 is TGTGCCAGCAGCTTACGCGGGGGGCGGGGAGATACGCAGTATTTT. Translating it yields CASSLRGGRGDTQYF.

The chain employs TRBV4-1 and TRBJ2-2; possible D gene TRBD2, 5 bases. In germline, CDR1 is MGHRA, CDR2 YSYEKL. The CDR3 is made up of 15 amino acids. V was cut by 2 bases and J by 0 bases, with 7 bases left in between. CDR3 sequence reads: CASSQLLANTGELFF. CDR3 DNA sequence: TGCGCCAGCAGCCAACTACTAGCGAACACCGGGGAGCTGTTTTTT.

This clone was detected once. This chain links TRBV7-7 with TRBJ1-1, with 8 bases that match TRBD1. Germline V lookup: CDR1 SSHAT, CDR2 FNYEAQ (reference sequence). The V gene end was trimmed by 5 bases and the J gene end by 0 bases; junction bases not matched to a gene: 14. This CDR3 comprises 18 residues. CDR3 sequence (DNA): TGTGCCAGCAGCCCGGACAGGGTCCTTTTCCGACTGAACACTGAAGCTTTCTTT. Translating gives CASSPDRVLFRLNTEAFF.

The chain carries TRBV6-5 and TRBJ2-2; the match to TRBD1 covers 10 bases. The CDR3 extends over 15 amino acids. CDR1 is MNHEY, CDR2 SVGAGI, per germline. After removal of 6 bases from V and 3 bases from J, the junction contained 4 bases not matched to a gene. CDR3 in amino acids: CASRRQGADTGELFF. CDR3 DNA sequence: TGTGCCAGCAGAAGACAGGGGGCGGACACCGGGGAGCTGTTTTTT.

The sample holds one count of this clone. The rearrangement links TRBV10-1 to TRBJ1-1, with D maybe TRBD1 (5 bases). There are 15 residues in the CDR3. With 0 bases removed from V and 4 bases from J, the gap between germline ends came to 12 bases. Germline lookup yields CDR1 WNHNN and CDR2 SYGVQD (reference sequence). CDR3 residues: CASSESVGPGTEAFF. The CDR3 DNA reads TGCGCCAGCAGTGAGTCAGTGGGGCCGGGCACTGAAGCTTTCTTT.

V gene TRBV30 combines with J gene TRBJ1-2; the D is unclear. Germline V CDR1 and CDR2: GTSNPN, SVGIG (reference sequence). V lost 2 bases, J lost 8 bases, and 9 bases lay in between. The CDR3 covers 11 residues. DNA of the CDR3: TGTGCCTGGAGTCCGGGATCGGGCTACACCTTC. Protein sequence: CAWSPGSGYTF.

The chain couples TRBV5-1 to TRBJ2-2; 7 bases are a match to TRBD1. The CDR3 length is 15 residues. Per germline, CDR1 SGHRS and CDR2 YFSETQ. The J segment lost 4 bases and the V segment lost 3 bases, leaving 6 bases of the junction unmatched. DNA for the CDR3: TGCGCCAGCAGCTCCGACAGGGTGGGCACCGGGGAGCTGTTTTTT. This translates into CASSSDRVGTGELFF. Full variable domain (remainder filled in from reference TRBV5-1 and TRBJ2-2): KAGVTQTPRYLIKTRGQQVTLSCSPISGHRSVSWYQQTPGQGLQFLFEYFSETQRNKGNFPGRFSGRQFSNSRSEMNVSTLELGDSALYLCASSSDRVGTGELFFGEGSRLTVL.

V is TRBV13 and J is TRBJ1-3; maybe TRBD1 (5 bases). Per germline, CDR1 PRHDT and CDR2 FYEKMQ (reference sequence). The V end was cut by 5 bases, the J end by 2 bases, with 13 bases between. This CDR3 is 15 amino acids long. The CDR3 loop reads CASSPMTATGNTIYF. The CDR3 DNA is TGTGCCAGCAGCCCTATGACAGCCACTGGAAACACCATATATTTT.

The count of this clone is one. This chain uses TRBV18 with TRBJ2-7; no clear D. Trimming removed 3 bases from V and 2 bases from J, with 14 bases in between. The CDR3 covers 15 residues. CDR1 and CDR2 from the germline V gene are KGHSH and LQKENI. CDR3 amino acids: CASSPSGELAYEQYF. The CDR3 DNA follows: TGTGCCAGCTCACCCTCGGGTGAGCTAGCCTACGAGCAGTACTTC.

The V gene is TRBV18, the J gene TRBJ1-1; 10 bases map to TRBD1. CDR1 KGHSH and CDR2 LQKENI come from the germline V gene. The V segment lost 4 bases and the J segment 4 bases; nucleotides outside the gene matches: 3. The CDR3 covers 14 residues. The CDR3 DNA sequence: TGTGCCAGCTCACAGGGACAGGGGATCACTGAAGCTTTCTTT. This sequence encodes CASSQGQGITEAFF.

The V call is TRBV5-5, the J call TRBJ1-4, with 7 bases lining up with TRBD1. With 4 bases clipped from V and 7 bases from J, the junction kept 16 bases outside the gene matches. The CDR3 covers 17 residues. Germline V gene data show CDR1 as SGHKS and CDR2 as YYEKEE (reference sequence). CDR3 bases: TGTGCCAGCAGCCCCCTGTCTGTCCCCAGGGGGAGTGAAAAACTGTTTTTT. As protein: CASSPLSVPRGSEKLFF. Looking up the rest from reference TRBV5-5 and TRBJ1-4 gives the full variable domain: DAGVTQSPTHLIKTRGQQVTLRCSPISGHKSVSWYQQVLGQGPQFIFQYYEKEERGRGNFPDRFSARQFPNYSSELNVNALLLGDSALYLCASSPLSVPRGSEKLFFGSGTQLSVL.

The V call is TRBV19, the J call TRBJ1-1; D is unclear. This CDR3 comprises 13 residues. Trimming removed 6 bases at V and 5 bases at J, with 13 bases between. Germline V gene data show CDR1 as LNHDA and CDR2 as SQIVND (reference sequence). The CDR3 here is CASRPPEVTEAFF. Written as DNA, the CDR3 is TGTGCCAGTAGGCCTCCGGAGGTGACTGAAGCTTTCTTT. Looking up the rest from reference TRBV19 and TRBJ1-1 gives the full variable domain: DGGITQSPKYLFRKEGQNVTLSCEQNLNHDAMYWYRQDPGQGLRLIYYSQIVNDFQKGDIAEGYSVSREKKESFPLTVTSAQKNPTAFYLCASRPPEVTEAFFGQGTRLTVV.

The table lists this clone with a few counts. The chain is built from TRBV6-1 and TRBJ2-7, with TRBD1 identical over 7 bases. The CDR3 is made up of 16 amino acids. The germline V gene encodes CDR1 MNHNS and CDR2 SASEGT. The trim removed 4 bases at V and 2 bases at J, leaving 11 bases unmatched. CDR3 coding DNA: TGTGCCAGCAGTGGATTTTTGACAGGGAAGACCTACGAGCAGTACTTC. As protein: CASSGFLTGKTYEQYF.

In regard to this clone: Mismatch with germline at one junction end may stem from a read error. The chain is built from TRBV10-3 and TRBJ1-1; D call uncertain. Germline V gives CDR1 ENHRY, CDR2 SYGVKD. CDR3 length equals 15 residues. CDR3 region: CAISPAREVNTEAFF. In nucleotides, the CDR3 is TGTGCCATCAGTCCCGCTAGGGAGGTGAACACTGAAGCTTTTTTT.

The CDR3 region has the DNA TGTGCCAGCAGCTTGGGGGCAGGGGGTTCGAACTATGGCTACACCTTC. Translation gives CASSLGAGGSNYGYTF. The chain employs TRBV5-6 and TRBJ1-2, with 7 bases aligning to TRBD1. In germline, CDR1 is SGHDT, CDR2 YYEEEE. There are 16 residues in the CDR3. V was clipped by 0 bases and J by 2 bases; unmatched bases: 7.

V usage is TRBV4-3 and J usage is TRBJ1-4; possible D gene TRBD1, 5 bases. The CDR3 length is 16 residues. Germline CDR1 is LGHNA and CDR2 is YSLEER. V was trimmed by 0 bases and J by 8 bases, leaving 16 bases between them. The CDR3 coding sequence is TGCGCCAGCAGCCAAGATGGGGCCCCCGGGAGGGAAAAACTGTTTTTT. Translation: CASSQDGAPGREKLFF.

The rearrangement links TRBV5-1 to TRBJ2-1; the match to TRBD2 covers 13 bases. CDR3 size: 15 residues. V lost 2 bases and J lost 10; bases outside the gene matches: 6. The germline V gene has CDR1 SGHRS and CDR2 YFSETQ. DNA of the CDR3: TGCGCCAGCAGCTTAACTAGCGGGGGGGCCCCGGAGCAGTTCTTC. Protein product: CASSLTSGGAPEQFF.

The chain recombines TRBV18 with TRBJ1-1; D possibly corresponds to TRBD1 (6 bases). CDR3 length: 13 amino acids. Germline CDR1 is KGHSH and CDR2 is LQKENI. The V end was cut by 4 bases, the J end by 7 bases, with 13 bases between. DNA of the CDR3: TGTGCCAGCTCACTGTTGGGGGCGGATGAAGCTTTCTTT. This translates into CASSLLGADEAFF.

The V call is TRBV7-2, the J call TRBJ1-1; D is unresolved. This CDR3 is built from 14 residues. Trimming shortened V by 1 base and J by 2 bases, and 8 bases separated the two germline ends. Germline CDR1 SGHTA, CDR2 FQGNSA. In DNA form, the CDR3 reads TGTGCCAGCAGCTTAGGAGGCAGCAACACTGAAGCTTTCTTT. It is translated as CASSLGGSNTEAFF. The full variable domain, rest sourced from reference TRBV7-2 and TRBJ1-1, is GAGVSQSPSNKVTEKGKDVELRCDPISGHTALYWYRQSLGQGLEFLIYFQGNSAPDKSGLPSDRFSAERTGGSVSTLTIQRTQQEDSAVYLCASSLGGSNTEAFFGQGTRLTVV.

The chain recombines TRBV11-3 with TRBJ1-1; D might be TRBD1 (5 bases). CDR3 length: 13 amino acids. CDR1 and CDR2 (germline): SGHNT, YENEEA. V was shortened by 1 base and J by 8 bases, with 11 bases between the two germline ends. The CDR3 DNA follows: TGTGCCAGCAGCTTAGGAGGGCGGGGGGAAGCTTTCTTT. Residues: CASSLGGRGEAFF.

This rearrangement joins TRBV15 to TRBJ2-3, with D possibly TRBD2 on 5 matching bases. Per the germline V gene, CDR1 is LNHNV and CDR2 is YYDKDF (reference sequence). V was pared by 1 base and J by 2 bases, with 7 bases between. This CDR3 region has 14 residues. This chain's CDR3 is CATSRAGYTDTQYF. DNA for the CDR3: TGTGCCACCAGCAGAGCGGGGTACACAGATACGCAGTATTTT.

As for this clone: A read error may produce the germline difference seen at one junction end. V usage is TRBV2 and J usage is TRBJ2-6; D possibly corresponds to TRBD1 (5 bases). The CDR3 extends over 13 amino acids. The germline gives CDR1 SNHLY, CDR2 FYNNEI. The CDR3 loop is CARWGSGANGLTF. The CDR3 nucleotides read TGTGCCAGGTGGGGATCTGGGGCCAACGGCCTGACTTTC.